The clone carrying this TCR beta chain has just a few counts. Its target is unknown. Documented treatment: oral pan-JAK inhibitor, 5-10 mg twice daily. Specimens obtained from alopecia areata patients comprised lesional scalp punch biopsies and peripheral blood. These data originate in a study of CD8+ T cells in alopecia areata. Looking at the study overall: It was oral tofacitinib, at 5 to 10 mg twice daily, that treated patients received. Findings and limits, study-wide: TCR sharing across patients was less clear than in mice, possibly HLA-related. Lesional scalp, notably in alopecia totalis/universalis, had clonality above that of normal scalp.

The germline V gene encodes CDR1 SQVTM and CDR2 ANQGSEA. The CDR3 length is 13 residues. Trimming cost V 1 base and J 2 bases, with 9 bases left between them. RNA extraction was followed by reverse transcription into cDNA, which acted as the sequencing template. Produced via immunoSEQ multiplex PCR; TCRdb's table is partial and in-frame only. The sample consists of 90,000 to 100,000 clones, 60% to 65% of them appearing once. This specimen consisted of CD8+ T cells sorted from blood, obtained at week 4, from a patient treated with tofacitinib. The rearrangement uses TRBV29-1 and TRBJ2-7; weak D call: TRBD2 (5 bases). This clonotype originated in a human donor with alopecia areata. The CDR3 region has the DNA TGCAGCGTTGAAGGGACCGGGGCCTACGAGCAGTACTTC. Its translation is CSVEGTGAYEQYF.